Listed below are T cell receptor beta chains from one sample, sequenced in a study of cytomegalovirus exposure and HLA in healthy donors. The protocol was immunoSEQ multiplex PCR, while the TCRdb copy is restricted to in-frame clones and leaves out a portion. This sample has 200,000 or so clones, with around four fifths found just once. Sequencing was done on a sample of PBMCs. Every receptor here comes from a man aged 18 to 29 in good health and CMV-seropositive. Both conserved end residues are part of each CDR3.

v_call,j_call,cdr3_aa
TRBV9,TRBJ1-1,CASSTTGRVNTEAFF
TRBV4-3,TRBJ2-2,CASSQVWGGGNTGELFF
TRBV5-5,TRBJ2-7,CASSPGVASSYEQYF
TRBV4-3,TRBJ2-1,CASSPGLAGLYNEQFF
TRBV25-1,TRBJ2-7,CASSESWVTGITYEQYF
TRBV29-1,TRBJ1-1,CSVEGRVRMQDRRIAEAFF
TRBV5-1,TRBJ1-3,CASSADRMRGNTIYF
TRBV6-4,TRBJ2-7,CASSDSTKTQTSYEQYF
TRBV30,TRBJ1-1,CAWSVRGQPPNTEAFF
TRBV2,TRBJ2-7,CASRGLVGEQYF
TRBV2,TRBJ1-2,CASSEIKGVGGYTF
TRBV6-1,TRBJ2-1,CASTPTSGTSDEQFF
TRBV27,TRBJ2-2,CATLPGVNTGELFF
TRBV28,TRBJ2-2,CASTFHPDRVDGELFF
TRBV4-3,TRBJ1-1,CASSPTGNTEAFF
TRBV4-2,TRBJ2-1,CASSQELRASGRNEQFF
TRBV5-1,TRBJ1-1,CASSLVGTGKGNTEAFF